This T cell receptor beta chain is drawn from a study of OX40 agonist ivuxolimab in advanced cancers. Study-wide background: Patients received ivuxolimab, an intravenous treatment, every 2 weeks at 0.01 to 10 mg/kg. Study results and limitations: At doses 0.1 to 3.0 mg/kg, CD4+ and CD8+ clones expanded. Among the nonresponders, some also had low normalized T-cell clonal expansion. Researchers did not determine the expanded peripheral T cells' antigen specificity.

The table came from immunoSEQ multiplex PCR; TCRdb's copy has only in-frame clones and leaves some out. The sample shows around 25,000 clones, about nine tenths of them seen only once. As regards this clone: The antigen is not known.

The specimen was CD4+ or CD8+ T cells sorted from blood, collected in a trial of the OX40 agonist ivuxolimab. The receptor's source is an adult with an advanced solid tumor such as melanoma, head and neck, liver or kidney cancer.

CDR3 nucleotide sequence: TGCGCCAGCAGCTCCACAGGGGTGGTTGGCTACACCTTC. Its protein is CASSSTGVVGYTF. The chain employs TRBV5-1 and TRBJ1-2; 7 bases are a match to TRBD1. The ends lost 3 bases at V and 7 bases at J; junction bases unmatched: 6. Per the germline V gene, CDR1 is SGHRS and CDR2 is YFSETQ. The CDR3 length is 13 residues.